Below are 10 T cell receptor beta chains sequenced from a single sample in a study of T cell responses to AZD1222 COVID-19 vaccine. Libraries were prepared by immunoSEQ multiplex PCR; TCRdb keeps only in-frame clonotypes and omits some of them. This table has roughly 130,000 clones, around 90% appearing once. The sequencing used peripheral blood, collected on day 0 of AZD1222 vaccination. The receptor source for this set is an adult in good health.

The V call is TRBV7-2, the J call TRBJ2-1; possible D gene TRBD2, 6 bases. The CDR3 runs 15 residues. Trimming stripped 5 bases from V and 0 bases from J, with 11 bases between. Germline-derived CDR1 and CDR2 are SGHTA and FQGNSA. CDR3 sequence (DNA): TGTGCCAGCAGCCTGACTAGGAGCTCCTACAATGAGCAGTTCTTC. Protein: CASSLTRSSYNEQFF.

The chain is built from TRBV4-3 and TRBJ1-4, with 7 positions matching TRBD1. This CDR3 has 20 residues. Trimming at V came to 0 bases and at J to 0 bases, leaving 13 bases not matched to a gene. The germline V gene has CDR1 LGHNA and CDR2 YSLEER. The CDR3 nucleotides read TGCGCCAGCAGCCAAGATAAGGGGGACAGCGGTCTAGCAACTAATGAAAAACTGTTTTTT. Protein sequence: CASSQDKGDSGLATNEKLFF.

This sequence joins TRBV7-9 and TRBJ1-1, with D possibly TRBD1 on 6 matching bases. The V and J ends lost 6 bases and 7 bases respectively, with 9 bases between them. The CDR3 is made up of 11 amino acids. Germline V CDR1 and CDR2: SEHNR, FQNEAQ (reference sequence). The CDR3: CASRRTVEAFF. CDR3 DNA: TGTGCCAGCAGGCGGACAGTTGAAGCTTTCTTT.

V and J are TRBV28 and TRBJ1-4; D possibly corresponds to TRBD1 (5 bases). Trimming stripped 4 bases from V and 9 bases from J, with 15 bases between. Germline lookup yields CDR1 MDHEN and CDR2 SYDVKM. The CDR3 length is 14 residues. For the CDR3, the DNA is TGTGCCAGCAGTTCCCGGGACCCGATTCAAAAACTGTTTTTT. Amino acid sequence: CASSSRDPIQKLFF.

The gene calls are TRBV11-1 and TRBJ2-1, with 8 bases matching TRBD1. The V gene's germline CDR1 is SGHAT and CDR2 FQDESV (reference sequence). The CDR3 loop spans 14 amino acids. After removal of 3 bases from V and 8 bases from J, the junction contained 6 bases not matched to a gene. The CDR3 loop is CASSFGQGVHEQFF. DNA of the CDR3: TGTGCCAGCAGCTTTGGACAGGGTGTTCATGAGCAGTTCTTC.

The rearrangement joins TRBV29-1 to TRBJ2-7; 10 bases agree with TRBD1. The CDR3 sequence is 15 residues long. Trimming cost V 7 bases and J 2 bases; bases outside gene matches: 11. Germline CDR1 is SQVTM and CDR2 is ANQGSEA. The CDR3 protein is CSADLGQGWPYEQYF. CDR3 in DNA: TGCAGCGCGGACCTGGGACAGGGGTGGCCCTACGAGCAGTACTTC.

The genes are TRBV5-1 and TRBJ1-1, with D maybe TRBD1 (5 bases). The CDR3 is 17 amino acids. The germline V gene has CDR1 SGHRS and CDR2 YFSETQ. V dropped 4 bases and J dropped 1 base, with 20 bases sitting between them. In DNA, the CDR3 is TGCGCCAGCAGCCCGATAACGGACACTACCCCGAACACTGAAGCTTTCTTT. This gives the protein CASSPITDTTPNTEAFF.

Here the CDR3 DNA reads TGCGCCAGCAGCCTGGATCTGGGGTCCCACAATGAGCAGTTCTTC. The encoded protein is CASSLDLGSHNEQFF. The chain couples TRBV5-1 to TRBJ2-1, with unresolved D. This CDR3 region has 15 residues. Germline CDR1 reads SGHRS; CDR2 reads YFSETQ. The V end lost 4 bases, the J end lost 5 bases, and 16 bases lay between the germline ends.

The V call is TRBV5-6, the J call TRBJ2-3; D remains ambiguous. CDR1 is SGHDT and CDR2 is YYEEEE in the germline V gene. The V end lost 0 bases, the J end lost 5 bases, and 4 bases lay between the germline ends. CDR3 length: 12 amino acids. The CDR3 DNA sequence: TGTGCCAGCAGCTTGGTCTTAGATACGCAGTATTTT. Translating it yields CASSLVLDTQYF.

The V and J genes are TRBV3-1 (or the pseudogene TRBV3-2) and TRBJ2-7; D ambiguous. Germline CDR1 LGHDT, CDR2 YNNKEL (reference sequence). V dropped 0 bases and J dropped 5 bases, with 8 bases sitting between them. The CDR3 consists of 13 residues. Here the CDR3 reads CASSQDAGNEQYF. The DNA for the CDR3 is TGTGCCAGCAGCCAAGATGCAGGTAACGAGCAGTACTTC.